Listed here are 15 T cell receptor beta chains from one sample, sequenced in a study of shared clonotypes between healthy human individuals. Profiling relied on immunoSEQ multiplex PCR, and the TCRdb table lists in-frame clones only, not all of them. Found here are about 1.5 million clones, roughly 98% of them singletons; the top ten hold around 0.45%. The sample comprised naive CD4+ T cells sorted from blood. Subset reported: CD45RA+ positively selected. These receptors all stem from a young man in good health.

The rearrangement uses TRBV6-5 and TRBJ2-7, with 10 bases fitting TRBD2. The CDR3 is made up of 15 amino acids. Germline lookup yields CDR1 MNHEY and CDR2 SVGAGI. Trimming took 2 bases from V and 5 from J; bases not matched to a gene: 6. The CDR3: CASSYRAGGPNEQYF. The CDR3 DNA follows: TGTGCCAGCAGTTACCGAGCGGGAGGGCCGAACGAGCAGTACTTC.

V and J are TRBV7-3 and TRBJ2-3, with 9 bases aligning to TRBD2. Germline V lookup: CDR1 SGHTA, CDR2 FQGTGA. The CDR3 is made up of 14 amino acids. V shed 5 bases and J 2 bases; nucleotides not matched to a gene: 2. The CDR3 sequence is CASSRTSDTDTQYF. In DNA, the CDR3 is TGTGCCAGCAGCCGGACTAGCGACACAGATACGCAGTATTTT.

CDR3: CASSQLLAGWADTQYF. As DNA, the CDR3 is TGTGCCAGCAGCCAACTACTAGCGGGATGGGCAGATACGCAGTATTTT. The chain carries TRBV14 and TRBJ2-3; TRBD2 agrees at 10 bases. The CDR3 is made up of 16 amino acids. V dropped 2 bases and J dropped 4; count of bases not matched to a gene: 6. Germline V lookup: CDR1 SGHDN, CDR2 FVKESK.

The chain is built from TRBV29-1 and TRBJ2-5; the match to TRBD2 covers 11 bases. CDR3 size: 16 residues. Trimming took 1 base from V and 4 from J; bases not matched to a gene: 8. The V gene's germline CDR1 is SQVTM and CDR2 ANQGSEA. CDR3 bases: TGCAGCGTTGAAGTAGCGGGAGGGCCTCATAGAGAGACCCAGTACTTC. Encoded protein: CSVEVAGGPHRETQYF.

The chain uses TRBV7-3 and TRBJ2-7; 7 bases agree with TRBD2. V was pared by 3 bases and J by 3 bases, with 8 bases of the junction left unmatched. CDR3 length equals 15 residues. The germline V gene has CDR1 SGHTA and CDR2 FQGTGA. The CDR3 loop reads CASSFGGSRDYEQYF. CDR3 in DNA: TGTGCCAGCAGCTTCGGCGGGAGTAGGGACTACGAGCAGTACTTC.

The chain uses TRBV28 and TRBJ1-4; D gene ambiguous. With 3 bases removed from V and 8 bases from J, the gap between germline ends came to 19 bases. The CDR3 covers 16 residues. The V gene's germline CDR1 is MDHEN and CDR2 SYDVKM. The CDR3 coding sequence is TGTGCCAGCAGTTTGGTGTCAAGGGAGGTTGACGAAAAACTGTTTTTT. It translates to CASSLVSREVDEKLFF.

The gene calls are TRBV13 and TRBJ2-1, with 8 bases aligning to TRBD2. V lost 5 bases to trimming and J lost 4 bases; unmatched junction nucleotides: 10. This CDR3 comprises 16 residues. Germline V CDR1 and CDR2: PRHDT, FYEKMQ (reference sequence). The CDR3 sequence: CASSPARGLAYNEQFF. The CDR3 bases are TGTGCCAGCAGCCCCGCGCGAGGACTAGCATACAATGAGCAGTTCTTC.

This clone was found once. V and J are TRBV15 and TRBJ1-5; D ambiguous. CDR3 size: 13 residues. V lost 4 bases, J lost 2 bases, and 6 bases lay in between. Germline CDR1 reads LNHNV; CDR2 reads YYDKDF (reference sequence). Here the CDR3 reads CATSNQGNQPQHF. The CDR3 bases are TGTGCCACCAGCAACCAGGGCAATCAGCCCCAGCATTTT.

This clone was recorded once. CDR3: CASKRVGSSYEQYF. DNA of the CDR3: TGTGCCAGCAAGAGGGTAGGTTCCTCCTACGAGCAGTACTTC. The chain carries TRBV6-1 and TRBJ2-7; perhaps TRBD2 as D (5 bases). V was trimmed by 7 bases and J by 0 bases, leaving 13 bases between them. Germline CDR1 MNHNS, CDR2 SASEGT. The CDR3 is 14 amino acids.

The chain carries TRBV28 and TRBJ2-3; D may correspond to TRBD1 or TRBD2 (5 bases each). In germline, CDR1 is MDHEN, CDR2 SYDVKM. The V gene lost 4 bases and the J gene lost 15 bases, with 23 bases spanning the gap. The CDR3 is 14 residues long. CDR3 DNA: TGTGCCAGCAGTTCGGACAAGGCCCTAGCAGGCGGCTATTTT. Its translation: CASSSDKALAGGYF.

J is TRBJ2-7 and V is TRBV7-2; 9 bases align to TRBD1. V trimming: 6 bases; J trimming: 2 bases; junction bases outside the gene matches: 8. The CDR3 covers 15 residues. Germline V gene sequence: CDR1 SGHTA, CDR2 FQGNSA. In DNA form, the CDR3 reads TGTGCCAGCAGTTACCGACGGGACAGGGCCTACGAGCAGTACTTC. This sequence encodes CASSYRRDRAYEQYF.

Comments on this clone: Other DNA sequences from this sample encode an identical CDR3 as well. This sequence joins TRBV2 and TRBJ2-7, with D perhaps matching TRBD2 (5 bases). The CDR3 length is 12 residues. V was clipped by 8 bases and J by 0 bases, with 8 bases between them. CDR1 is SNHLY, CDR2 FYNNEI, per germline. CDR3 bases: TGTGCCAGCGGGAGTGGCTCCTACGAGCAGTACTTC. It codes for CASGSGSYEQYF.

The chain links TRBV5-5 to TRBJ1-5; D ambiguous. Germline CDR1 and CDR2: SGHKS and YYEKEE (reference sequence). The CDR3 loop spans 13 amino acids. The germline V and J ends were trimmed by 2 bases and 5 bases, with 8 bases remaining between them. In DNA, the CDR3 is TGTGCCAGCAGCTTCACGGTGTATCAGCCCCAGCATTTT. Protein: CASSFTVYQPQHF.

The table lists this clone with a count of one. The chain joins TRBV4-3 to TRBJ2-7, with D perhaps matching TRBD1 or TRBD2 (5 bases each). Trimming cost V 1 base and J 3 bases, with 13 bases left between them. The CDR3 is 15 amino acids. Per germline, CDR1 LGHNA and CDR2 YSLEER. CDR3 in DNA: TGCGCCAGCAGCCAAGGTCTCCTTGGGGGCTACGAGCAGTACTTC. Translating it yields CASSQGLLGGYEQYF.

The rearrangement joins TRBV5-1 to TRBJ1-1, with a possible D match to TRBD1 (6 bases). The CDR3 has 15 residues. V was pared by 2 bases and J by 2 bases, with 13 bases between. The V gene's germline CDR1 is SGHRS and CDR2 YFSETQ. CDR3 sequence: CASSLQGPANTEAFF. The CDR3 DNA reads TGCGCCAGCAGCTTACAGGGACCCGCTAACACTGAAGCTTTCTTT.